This TCR beta chain was recorded in a study of blood T cell repertoires in COVID-19. Turning to the study itself: T cells, B-cell-depleted T cells, or PBMCs supplied cDNA or gDNA.

TCRdb's table, derived via immunoSEQ multiplex PCR, lists solely in-frame clones and lacks some. The sample includes about 270,000 clones, 80% to 90% of them seen just once. CDR1 MGHRA and CDR2 YSYEKL come from the germline V gene. The ends were cut back, 0 bases at V and 4 bases at J, with 9 bases in the middle. This CDR3 region has 14 residues. Input material: PBMCs or T cells enriched from blood (not recorded which). This TCR derives from a woman under 30 who had recovered from COVID-19. V is TRBV4-1 and J is TRBJ1-2; D uncertain. The CDR3 DNA sequence: TGCGCCAGCAGCCAAGATCCAGGCAGCTATGGCTACACCTTC. Its protein is CASSQDPGSYGYTF.